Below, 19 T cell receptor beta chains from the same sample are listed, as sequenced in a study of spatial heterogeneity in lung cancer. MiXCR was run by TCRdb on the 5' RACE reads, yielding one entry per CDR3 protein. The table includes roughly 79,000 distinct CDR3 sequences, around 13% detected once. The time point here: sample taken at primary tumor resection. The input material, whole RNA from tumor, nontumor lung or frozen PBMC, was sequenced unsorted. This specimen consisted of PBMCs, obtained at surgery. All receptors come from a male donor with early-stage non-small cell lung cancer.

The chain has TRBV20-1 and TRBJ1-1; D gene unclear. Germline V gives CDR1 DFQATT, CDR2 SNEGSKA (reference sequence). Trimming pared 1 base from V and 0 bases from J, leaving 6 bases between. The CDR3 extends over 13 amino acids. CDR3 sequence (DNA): TGCAGTGCTAGAGGGCCTTTGAACACTGAAGCTTTCTTT. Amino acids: CSARGPLNTEAFF.

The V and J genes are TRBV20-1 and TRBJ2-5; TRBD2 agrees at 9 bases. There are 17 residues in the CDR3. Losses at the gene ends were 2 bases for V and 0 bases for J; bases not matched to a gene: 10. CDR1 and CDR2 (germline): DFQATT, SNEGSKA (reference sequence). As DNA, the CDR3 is TGCAGTGCTAGACTTCGTCGACTAGCGGAGTACCAAGAGACCCAGTACTTC. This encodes CSARLRRLAEYQETQYF.

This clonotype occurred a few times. DNA of the CDR3: TGCAGTGCTTTACGGACTGGCAATCAGCCCCAGCATTTT. Residues: CSALRTGNQPQHF. This chain connects TRBV20-1 to TRBJ1-5; D not certain. Trimming shortened V by 5 bases and J by 2 bases, and 10 bases separated the two germline ends. CDR1 and CDR2 from the germline V gene are DFQATT and SNEGSKA (reference sequence). CDR3 length: 13 residues.

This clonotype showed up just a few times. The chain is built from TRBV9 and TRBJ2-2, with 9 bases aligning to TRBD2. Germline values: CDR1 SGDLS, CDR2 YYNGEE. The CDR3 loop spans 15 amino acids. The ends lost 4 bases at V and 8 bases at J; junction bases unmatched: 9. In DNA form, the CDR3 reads TGTGCCAGCAGCCCGCATGCCAGCGGGAGGGGGGAGCTGTTTTTT. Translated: CASSPHASGRGELFF.

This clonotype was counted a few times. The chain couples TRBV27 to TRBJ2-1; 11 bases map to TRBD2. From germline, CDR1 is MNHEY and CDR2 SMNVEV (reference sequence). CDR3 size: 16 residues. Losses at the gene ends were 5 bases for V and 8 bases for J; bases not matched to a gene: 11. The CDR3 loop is CASSPTSGSSWDEQFF. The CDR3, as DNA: TGTGCCAGCAGTCCCACTAGCGGGAGTTCCTGGGATGAGCAGTTCTTC.

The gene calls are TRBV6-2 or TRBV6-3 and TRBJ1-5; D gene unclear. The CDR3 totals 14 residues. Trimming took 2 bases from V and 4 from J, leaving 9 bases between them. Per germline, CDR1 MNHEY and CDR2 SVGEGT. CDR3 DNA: TGTGCCAGCAGTTACGACCTGGCGAATCAGCCCCAGCATTTT. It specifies CASSYDLANQPQHF.

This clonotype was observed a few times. The CDR3 region has the DNA TGTGCCAGCACCTTGGGGAGGAACACTGAAGCTTTCTTT. The encoded protein is CASTLGRNTEAFF. J is TRBJ1-1 and V is TRBV6-1; D call uncertain. The CDR3 has 13 amino acids. The V and J ends lost 7 bases and 1 base respectively, with 10 bases between them. CDR1 MNHNS and CDR2 SASEGT come from the germline V gene.

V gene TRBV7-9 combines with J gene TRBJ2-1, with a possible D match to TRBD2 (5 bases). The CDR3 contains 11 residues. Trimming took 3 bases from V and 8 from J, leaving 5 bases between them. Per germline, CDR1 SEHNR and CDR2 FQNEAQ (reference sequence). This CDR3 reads CASSFGDEQFF. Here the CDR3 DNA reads TGTGCCAGCAGCTTCGGGGATGAGCAGTTCTTC.

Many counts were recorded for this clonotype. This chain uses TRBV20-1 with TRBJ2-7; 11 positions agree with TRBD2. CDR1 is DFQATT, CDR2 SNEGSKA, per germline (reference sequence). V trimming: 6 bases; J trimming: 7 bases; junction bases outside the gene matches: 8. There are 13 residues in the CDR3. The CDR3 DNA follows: TGCAGTGCCAGGACTAGCGGGTACGGGGAGCAGTACTTC. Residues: CSARTSGYGEQYF.

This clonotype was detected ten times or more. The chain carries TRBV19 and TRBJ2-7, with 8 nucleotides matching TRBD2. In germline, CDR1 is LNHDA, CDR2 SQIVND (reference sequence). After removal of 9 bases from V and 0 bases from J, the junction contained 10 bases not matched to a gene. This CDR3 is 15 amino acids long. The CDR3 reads CASKSKAGASYEQYF. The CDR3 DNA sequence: TGTGCCAGCAAATCAAAAGCGGGGGCCTCCTACGAGCAGTACTTC.

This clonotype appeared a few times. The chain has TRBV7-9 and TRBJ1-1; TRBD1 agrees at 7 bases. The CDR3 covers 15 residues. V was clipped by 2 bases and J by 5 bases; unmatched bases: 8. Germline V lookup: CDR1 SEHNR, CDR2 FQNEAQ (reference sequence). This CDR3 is CASSLSQGGGTEAFF. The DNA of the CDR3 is TGTGCCAGCAGCTTATCCCAGGGGGGGGGAACTGAAGCTTTCTTT.

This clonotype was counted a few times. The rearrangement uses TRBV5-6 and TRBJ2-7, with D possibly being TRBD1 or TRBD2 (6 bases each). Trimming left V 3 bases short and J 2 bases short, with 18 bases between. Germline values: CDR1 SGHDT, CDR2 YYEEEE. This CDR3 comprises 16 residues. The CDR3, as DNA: TGTGCCAGCAGCTCATGGACTAAGGGGGAAACCTACGAGCAGTACTTC. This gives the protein CASSSWTKGETYEQYF.

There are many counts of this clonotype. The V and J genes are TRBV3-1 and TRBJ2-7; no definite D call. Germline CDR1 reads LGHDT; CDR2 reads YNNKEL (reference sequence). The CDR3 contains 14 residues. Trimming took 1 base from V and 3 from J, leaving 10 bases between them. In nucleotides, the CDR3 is TGTGCCAGCAGCCAAGGGAGCAGGCACTACGAGCAGTACTTC. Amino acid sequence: CASSQGSRHYEQYF.

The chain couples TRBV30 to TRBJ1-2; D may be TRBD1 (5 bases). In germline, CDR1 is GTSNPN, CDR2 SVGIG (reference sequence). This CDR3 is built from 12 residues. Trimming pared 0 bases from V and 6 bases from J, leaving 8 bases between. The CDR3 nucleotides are TGTGCCTGGAGTGTGGGAGGGGATGGCTACACCTTC. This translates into CAWSVGGDGYTF.

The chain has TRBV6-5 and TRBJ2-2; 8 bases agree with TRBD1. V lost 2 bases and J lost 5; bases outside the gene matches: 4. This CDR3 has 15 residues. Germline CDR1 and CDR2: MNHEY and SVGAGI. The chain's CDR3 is CASSYNRGFTGELFF. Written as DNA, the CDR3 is TGTGCCAGCAGTTACAACAGGGGGTTTACCGGGGAGCTGTTTTTT.

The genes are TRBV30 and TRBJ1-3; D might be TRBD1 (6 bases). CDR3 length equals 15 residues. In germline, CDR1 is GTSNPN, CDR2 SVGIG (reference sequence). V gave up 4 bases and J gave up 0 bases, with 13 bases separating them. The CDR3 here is CAWTPGHLSGNTIYF. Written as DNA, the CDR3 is TGTGCCTGGACCCCGGGACACCTCTCTGGAAACACCATATATTTT.

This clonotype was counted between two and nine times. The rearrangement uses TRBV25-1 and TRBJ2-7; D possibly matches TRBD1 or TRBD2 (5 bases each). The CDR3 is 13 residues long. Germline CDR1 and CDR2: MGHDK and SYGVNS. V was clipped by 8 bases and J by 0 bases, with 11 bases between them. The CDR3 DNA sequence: TGTGCCAGCTGGGACCGCAGCTCCTACGAGCAGTACTTC. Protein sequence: CASWDRSSYEQYF.

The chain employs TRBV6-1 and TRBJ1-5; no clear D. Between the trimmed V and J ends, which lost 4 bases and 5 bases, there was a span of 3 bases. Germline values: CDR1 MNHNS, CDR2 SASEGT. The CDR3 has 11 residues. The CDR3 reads CASSVDQPQHF. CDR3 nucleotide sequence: TGTGCCAGCAGTGTGGATCAGCCCCAGCATTTT.

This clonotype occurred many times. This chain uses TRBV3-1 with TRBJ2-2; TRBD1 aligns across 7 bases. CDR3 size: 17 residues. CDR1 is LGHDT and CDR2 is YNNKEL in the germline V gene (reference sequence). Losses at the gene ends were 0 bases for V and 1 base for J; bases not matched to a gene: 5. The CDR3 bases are TGTGCCAGCAGCCAAGATTACCGGACAGGGAACACCGGGGAGCTGTTTTTT. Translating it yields CASSQDYRTGNTGELFF.